This paragraph covers one T cell receptor (beta chain) sequence. The data stem from a study of blood T cell repertoires in COVID-19. Study as a whole: Both acute and convalescent COVID-19 samples were obtained from the United States, Italy and Spain. Sample material is recorded as cDNA or gDNA derived from T cells, B-cell-depleted T cells, or PBMCs.

V lost 10 bases and J lost 4; bases outside the gene matches: 10. The CDR3 runs to 14 residues. Germline CDR1 is LNHDA and CDR2 is SQIVND (reference sequence). Authors' processing steps: Reference gene primers were amplified, and this amplification served to estimate nucleated cell counts. TCRdb keeps only in-frame clones here, not all; method: immunoSEQ multiplex PCR. V and J calls plus clone size are reproduced from that table; the DNA served to infer D and trimming. The table has approximately 210,000 clones, around four fifths seen once. The TCR originated in a human donor in a cohort sampled during active COVID-19. V and J are TRBV19 and TRBJ2-3, with 8 bases that match TRBD2. The sequenced material came from peripheral blood. Here the CDR3 reads CATTLSTSADTQYF. The DNA of the CDR3 is TGTGCCACCACCCTCTCGACTAGCGCAGATACGCAGTATTTT. Using reference TRBV19 and TRBJ2-3 for the parts outside the CDR3, the full variable domain is DGGITQSPKYLFRKEGQNVTLSCEQNLNHDAMYWYRQDPGQGLRLIYYSQIVNDFQKGDIAEGYSVSREKKESFPLTVTSAQKNPTAFYLCATTLSTSADTQYFGPGTRLTVL.